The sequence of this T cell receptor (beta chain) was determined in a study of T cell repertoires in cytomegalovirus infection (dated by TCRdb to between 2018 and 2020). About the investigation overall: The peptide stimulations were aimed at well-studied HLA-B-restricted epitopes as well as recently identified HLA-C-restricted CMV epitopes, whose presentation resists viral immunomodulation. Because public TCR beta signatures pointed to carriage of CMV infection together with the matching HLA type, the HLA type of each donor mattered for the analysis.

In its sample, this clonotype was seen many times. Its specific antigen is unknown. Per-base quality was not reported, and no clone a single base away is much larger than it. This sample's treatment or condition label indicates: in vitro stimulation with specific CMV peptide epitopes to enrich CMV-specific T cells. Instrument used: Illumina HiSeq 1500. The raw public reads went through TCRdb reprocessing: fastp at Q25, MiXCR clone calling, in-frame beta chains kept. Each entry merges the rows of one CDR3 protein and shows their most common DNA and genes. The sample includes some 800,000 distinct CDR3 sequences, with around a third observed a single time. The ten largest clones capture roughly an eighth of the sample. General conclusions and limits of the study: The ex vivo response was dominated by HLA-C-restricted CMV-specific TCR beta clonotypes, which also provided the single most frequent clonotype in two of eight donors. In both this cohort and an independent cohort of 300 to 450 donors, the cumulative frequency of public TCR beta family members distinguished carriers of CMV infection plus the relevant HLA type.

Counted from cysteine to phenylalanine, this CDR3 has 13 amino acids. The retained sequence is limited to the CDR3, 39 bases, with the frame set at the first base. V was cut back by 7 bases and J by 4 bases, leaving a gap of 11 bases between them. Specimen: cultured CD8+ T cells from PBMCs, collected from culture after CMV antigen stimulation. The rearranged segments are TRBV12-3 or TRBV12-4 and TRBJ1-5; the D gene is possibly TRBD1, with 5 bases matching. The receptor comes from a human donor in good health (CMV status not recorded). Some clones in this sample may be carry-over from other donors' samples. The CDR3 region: CASTSGGNQPQHF. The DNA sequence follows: TGTGCCAGCACCTCTGGGGGAAATCAGCCCCAGCATTTT.